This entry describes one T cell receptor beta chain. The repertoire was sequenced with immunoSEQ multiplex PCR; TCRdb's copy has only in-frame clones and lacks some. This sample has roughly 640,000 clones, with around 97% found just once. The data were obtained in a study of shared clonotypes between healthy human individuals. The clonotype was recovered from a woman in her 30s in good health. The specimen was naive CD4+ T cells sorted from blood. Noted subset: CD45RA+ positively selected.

CDR3 sequence (DNA): TGTGCCAGCAGTTACTCCGGGACAGGGGCCAGGGAGCAGTACTTC. Its protein product is CASSYSGTGAREQYF. This chain links TRBV6-6 with TRBJ2-7, with 10 positions matching TRBD1. Germline assignment: CDR1 MNHNY and CDR2 SVGAGI (reference sequence). This CDR3 has 15 amino acids. Unmatched junction bases numbered 6, after V lost 0 bases and J lost 7 bases.